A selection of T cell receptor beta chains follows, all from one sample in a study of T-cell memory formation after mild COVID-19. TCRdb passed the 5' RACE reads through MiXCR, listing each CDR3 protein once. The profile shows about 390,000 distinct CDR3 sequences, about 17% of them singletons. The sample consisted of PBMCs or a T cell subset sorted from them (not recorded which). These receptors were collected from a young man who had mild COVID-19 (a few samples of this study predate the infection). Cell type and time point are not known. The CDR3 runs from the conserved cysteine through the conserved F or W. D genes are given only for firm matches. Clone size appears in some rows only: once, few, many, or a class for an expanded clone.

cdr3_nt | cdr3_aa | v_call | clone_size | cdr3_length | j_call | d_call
TGTGCCATCGCCAGGGAGCCCGTATACAATGAGCAGTTCTTC | CAIAREPVYNEQFF | TRBV10-3 | few | 14 | TRBJ2-1 | -
TGTGCCAGCGGACGTTACAATCAGCCCCAGCATTTT | CASGRYNQPQHF | TRBV6-2/TRBV6-3 | - | 12 | TRBJ1-5 | -
TGCGCCAGCAGCTTGAGGCTAGCGGGGGGTGGCTACAATGAGCAGTTCTTC | CASSLRLAGGGYNEQFF | TRBV5-1 | few | 17 | TRBJ2-1 | TRBD2
TGTGCCAGCTCGCCGACAGAATACACTGAAGCTTTCTTT | CASSPTEYTEAFF | TRBV6-5 | once | 13 | TRBJ1-1 | -
TGTGCCAGCGCTACAGGGGATGGCTATGGCTACACCTTC | CASATGDGYGYTF | TRBV18 | - | 13 | TRBJ1-2 | TRBD1
TGTGCCAGCAGCCCACTGATCAGCGTGACAGATACGCAGTATTTT | CASSPLISVTDTQYF | TRBV7-8 | - | 15 | TRBJ2-3 | -
TGTGCCAGCAGTTTAATGGGGCGCCCAGATACGCAGTATTTT | CASSLMGRPDTQYF | TRBV27 | - | 14 | TRBJ2-3 | -
TGTGCCAGCAGTTTTGGGGTGGAGGCTCAGCCCCAGCATTTT | CASSFGVEAQPQHF | TRBV12-3/TRBV12-4 | few | 14 | TRBJ1-5 | -
TGTGCCAGCAGCCCAACAGCTTTATCATCCGGGTCCCTAAATTCGCCCCTCCACTTT | CASSPTALSSGSLNSPLHF | TRBV11-2 | few | 19 | TRBJ1-6 | -
TGTGCCAGCAGCTCCCGGACGGGAAGGGAGAACACTGAAGCTTTCTTT | CASSSRTGRENTEAFF | TRBV7-9 | few | 16 | TRBJ1-1 | -
TGCGCCAGCAGCCGAGAAGGTGCAGCGCAGGGGGCAACCTACGAGCAGTACTTC | CASSREGAAQGATYEQYF | TRBV4-3 | - | 18 | TRBJ2-7 | TRBD1
TGTGCCAGCAGTGGGGATCCTAGCACAGATACGCAGTATTTT | CASSGDPSTDTQYF | TRBV6-4 | - | 14 | TRBJ2-3 | -
TGTGCCAGCAGTTTGGCGGGGGGGCCCCATGAGCAGTTCTTC | CASSLAGGPHEQFF | TRBV12-3/TRBV12-4 | few | 14 | TRBJ2-1 | TRBD2
TGTGCCAGTACCCAAGGGAGCTCCTACAATGAGCAGTTCTTC | CASTQGSSYNEQFF | TRBV7-6 | - | 14 | TRBJ2-1 | -
TGCGCCAGCAGTGAGCATGAAGGTAGATTCACCGGGGAGCTGTTTTTT | CASSEHEGRFTGELFF | TRBV10-2 | - | 16 | TRBJ2-2 | -
TGCGCCAGCAGGGAAGGGACCTCGCACACAGATACGCAGTATTTT | CASREGTSHTDTQYF | TRBV5-1 | few | 15 | TRBJ2-3 | -
TGCAGCGTTAGTCTAACCGGGACACCATATGAAGCTTTCTTT | CSVSLTGTPYEAFF | TRBV29-1 | few | 14 | TRBJ1-1 | -
TGTGCCAGCAGCGAGGGACAGGTCTCCAATCAGCCCCAGCATTTT | CASSEGQVSNQPQHF | TRBV5-8 | - | 15 | TRBJ1-5 | TRBD1
TGTGCCAGCAGTTTAGGCGGGACTAGCGGGTTCGAGCAGTACTTC | CASSLGGTSGFEQYF | TRBV28 | - | 15 | TRBJ2-7 | TRBD2
TGTGCCAGCAGTTTCTCAGTCTCTGGAAACACCATATATTTT | CASSFSVSGNTIYF | TRBV12-3/TRBV12-4 | few | 14 | TRBJ1-3 | -
TGCGCCAGCAGCCTCAGGTCAGGGGGCCAGGGCTACACCTTC | CASSLRSGGQGYTF | TRBV5-1 | - | 14 | TRBJ1-2 | TRBD1
TGTGCCAGCAGCCAGAGGCAGGGGGCGCAAAATGAGCAGTTCTTC | CASSQRQGAQNEQFF | TRBV3-1 | few | 15 | TRBJ2-1 | TRBD1
TGTGCCAGCAGCCCGTCCCGGGCTGGAGAGACCCAGTACTTC | CASSPSRAGETQYF | TRBV7-2 | many | 14 | TRBJ2-5 | -
TGCGCCAGCAGCTTGGCTGGTTTAAGCACAGATACGCAGTATTTT | CASSLAGLSTDTQYF | TRBV5-1 | many | 15 | TRBJ2-3 | -
TGCGCCAGCAGCCGGAGTCTCCGGGACAGCAATGAGCAGTTCTTC | CASSRSLRDSNEQFF | TRBV4-3 | many | 15 | TRBJ2-1 | TRBD1
TGCAGCGTTGCACGGCAGGGGAACAATGAGCAGTTCTTC | CSVARQGNNEQFF | TRBV29-1 | few | 13 | TRBJ2-1 | -
TGTGCCAGCAGCTTGGGGGTCTGGACCGGGGAGCTGTTTTTT | CASSLGVWTGELFF | TRBV7-9 | - | 14 | TRBJ2-2 | -
TGTGCCAGCAGACGAGGGGAAGGCGGGGAGCTGTTTTTT | CASRRGEGGELFF | TRBV25-1 | - | 13 | TRBJ2-2 | -
TGCGCCAGCAGCTTGGTAGGCGCCCGGCACACTGAAGCTTTCTTT | CASSLVGARHTEAFF | TRBV5-1 | - | 15 | TRBJ1-1 | -